These 12 T cell receptor beta chains were sequenced from one sample in a study of ipilimumab plus nivolumab after autologous stem cell transplantation. TCRdb keeps only in-frame clones here, not all; method: immunoSEQ multiplex PCR. The table shows 84,000 or so clones, with nearly 85% occurring only once. Sample: PBMCs, taken in a trial of ipilimumab plus nivolumab as post-transplant consolidation. The receptors come from a male donor with diffuse large B-cell lymphoma.

This chain uses TRBV5-6 with TRBJ2-3, with 12 bases identical to TRBD1. Germline trimming cut 0 bases from V and 6 bases from J; bases unmatched to any gene: 11. Germline lookup yields CDR1 SGHDT and CDR2 YYEEEE. CDR3 length equals 18 residues. The CDR3 protein is CASSLDGTGGALFDTQYF. In DNA, the CDR3 is TGTGCCAGCAGCTTGGATGGGACAGGGGGCGCATTGTTTGATACGCAGTATTTT.

The chain employs TRBV5-1 and TRBJ1-3; D unresolved. V was trimmed by 0 bases and J by 0 bases, leaving 10 bases between them. Germline CDR1 is SGHRS and CDR2 is YFSETQ. The CDR3 covers 16 residues. The CDR3 loop reads CASSLAGQPSGNTIYF. DNA for the CDR3: TGCGCCAGCAGCTTGGCCGGCCAGCCCTCTGGAAACACCATATATTTT.

The chain carries TRBV4-1 and TRBJ1-1; D gene uncertain. V was pared by 1 base and J by 5 bases, with 17 bases between. The CDR3 length is 16 residues. In germline, CDR1 is MGHRA, CDR2 YSYEKL. The CDR3 sequence: CASSQAPSDPRTEAFF. Written as DNA, the CDR3 is TGCGCCAGCAGCCAAGCACCCTCGGACCCAAGGACTGAAGCTTTCTTT.

This chain uses TRBV6-5 with TRBJ2-3; TRBD2 agrees at 9 bases. J lost 5 bases, V lost 6 bases, and 6 bases had no gene match. The CDR3 sequence is 14 residues long. CDR1 and CDR2 from the germline V gene are MNHEY and SVGAGI. In DNA, the CDR3 is TGTGCCAGCAGGGGAGGACTAGCGCAAGATACGCAGTATTTT. Translated, it gives CASRGGLAQDTQYF.

The chain is built from TRBV5-1 and TRBJ1-3, with 9 bases matching TRBD1. V shed 7 bases, J shed 0 bases, and the junction held 11 bases outside the gene matches. CDR1 and CDR2 (germline): SGHRS, YFSETQ. This CDR3 is built from 17 residues. CDR3 coding DNA: TGCGCCAGCCGGATCCGACAGGGGGAATTCTCTGGAAACACCATATATTTT. Translated: CASRIRQGEFSGNTIYF.

The chain recombines TRBV7-2 with TRBJ1-5; D perhaps matches TRBD1 (6 bases). This CDR3 comprises 17 residues. Trimming took off 5 bases at V and 1 base at J, with 18 bases between the two ends. Germline CDR1 and CDR2: SGHTA and FQGNSA. In DNA form, the CDR3 reads TGTGCCAGCAGCCCTCCAGGGGCCAGAGGGAGCAATCAGCCCCAGCATTTT. As protein: CASSPPGARGSNQPQHF.

This sequence joins TRBV6-5 and TRBJ2-7, with TRBD1 matching over 9 bases. From germline, CDR1 is MNHEY and CDR2 SVGAGI. The CDR3 is 14 residues long. V shed 6 bases and J 4 bases; nucleotides not matched to a gene: 7. CDR3 amino acids: CASSDRGKRYEQYF. In DNA form, the CDR3 reads TGTGCCAGCAGCGACAGGGGGAAGAGGTACGAGCAGTACTTC.

The V gene is TRBV27, the J gene TRBJ1-6; D not resolved. The CDR3 sequence is 15 residues long. V lost 5 bases and J 0 bases, leaving 8 bases between the germline ends. Germline loops: CDR1 MNHEY, CDR2 SMNVEV (reference sequence). CDR3 residues: CASSVNRSYNSPLHF. In DNA form, the CDR3 reads TGTGCCAGCAGTGTAAACCGCTCCTATAATTCACCCCTCCACTTT.

V usage is TRBV5-8 and J usage is TRBJ2-4; TRBD1 or TRBD2 may be the D gene (5 bases each). Trimming stripped 0 bases from V and 2 bases from J, with 9 bases between. The length of the CDR3 is 15 residues. Germline CDR1 SGHTS, CDR2 YDEGEE. The chain's CDR3 is CASSLGGVTKNIQYF. The CDR3 nucleotides are TGTGCCAGCAGCTTGGGAGGGGTGACCAAAAACATTCAGTACTTC.

The gene calls are TRBV5-1 and TRBJ2-5; TRBD1 might be the D (6 bases). V was clipped by 4 bases and J by 1 base, with 14 bases between them. The germline CDR1 and CDR2 sequences are SGHRS and YFSETQ. This CDR3 comprises 15 residues. CDR3 sequence: CASSTQLDSQETQYF. The CDR3 DNA is TGCGCCAGCAGCACTCAACTGGACAGCCAAGAGACCCAGTACTTC.

This clone was detected many times. V and J are TRBV6-5 and TRBJ1-5, with D unclear. The germline V and J ends were trimmed by 5 bases and 8 bases, with 10 bases remaining between them. Germline CDR1 and CDR2: MNHEY and SVGAGI. The CDR3 loop spans 12 amino acids. In nucleotides, the CDR3 is TGTGCCAGCAGTGGTTACGGCGAGCCCCAGCATTTT. As protein: CASSGYGEPQHF.

V gene TRBV5-5 combines with J gene TRBJ2-1; D is unresolved. Germline V gene lookup returns CDR1 SGHKS and CDR2 YYEKEE (reference sequence). This CDR3 comprises 15 residues. V lost 3 bases and J 1 base, leaving 11 bases between the germline ends. The CDR3 is CASSSLSSSYNEQFF. CDR3 coding DNA: TGTGCCAGCAGCTCATTGTCCAGTTCCTACAATGAGCAGTTCTTC.